A selection of T cell receptor beta chains follows, all from one sample in a study of Graves' ophthalmopathy and Graves' hyperthyroidism. TCRdb recomputed calls from the multiplex PCR reads with MiXCR, one row per CDR3 protein. The sample lists some 1.1 million distinct CDR3 sequences, about 40% seen once, with around 10% in the top ten. Sequencing was carried out using peripheral blood or thyroid tissue (not recorded which). These receptor sequences come from an adult man with Graves' hyperthyroidism. Each CDR3 is given with its conserved first and last residue. D genes are given only for firm matches. Expanded clones get a size class; other rows say once, few or many, or leave the size out.

>TRBJ2-7|many|NA|TRBV7-2
TGTGCCAGCCGAGACCAGGGCTACGAGCAGTACTTC
CASRDQGYEQYF
>TRBJ2-6|few|NA|TRBV20-1
TGCAGTGCTAGATCTGAGGGCTCATTCTCTGGGGCCAACGTCCTGACTTTC
CSARSEGSFSGANVLTF
>TRBJ1-5|many|TRBD1|TRBV20-1
TGCAGTGCACCCGGACAGGGGGCGATTCAGCCCCAGCATTTT
CSAPGQGAIQPQHF
>TRBJ2-5|few|TRBD2|TRBV4-1
TGCGCCAGCAGCCATCCTTTTAGCGGGGTACAAGAGACCCAGTACTTC
CASSHPFSGVQETQYF
>TRBJ2-1|once|TRBD2|TRBV20-1
TGCAGTGCGGCGGGGACTAGCCCCAGGGAGCAGTTCTTC
CSAAGTSPREQFF
>TRBJ1-6|NA|TRBD1|TRBV15
TGTGCCACCAGCAGAGATGCAGGGGGCGAGTACTCACCCCTCCACTTT
CATSRDAGGEYSPLHF
>TRBJ2-7|few|NA|TRBV7-2
TGTGCCAGCAGCTTAGGATTCGGCAGGCTAGCGGAAGGGGGGCAGTACTTC
CASSLGFGRLAEGGQYF
>TRBJ2-7|few|TRBD1|TRBV7-8
TGTGCCAGCAGCTCGCAGGGGCGGACAGGGCCGACTTCTAATCACTACGAGCAGTACTTC
CASSSQGRTGPTSNHYEQYF
>TRBJ1-5|many|NA|TRBV10-3
TGTGCCATCAGTGAGTCGATTAGGACAGCCAATCAGCCCCAGCATTTT
CAISESIRTANQPQHF
>TRBJ1-4|NA|NA|TRBV12-3/TRBV12-4
TGTGCCAGCAGGAAGACAGGAACTAATGAAAAACTGTTTTTT
CASRKTGTNEKLFF
>TRBJ2-7|NA|TRBD2|TRBV2
TGTGCCAGCAGTGGGACTAGCGGGGAGACCTACGAGCAGTACTTC
CASSGTSGETYEQYF